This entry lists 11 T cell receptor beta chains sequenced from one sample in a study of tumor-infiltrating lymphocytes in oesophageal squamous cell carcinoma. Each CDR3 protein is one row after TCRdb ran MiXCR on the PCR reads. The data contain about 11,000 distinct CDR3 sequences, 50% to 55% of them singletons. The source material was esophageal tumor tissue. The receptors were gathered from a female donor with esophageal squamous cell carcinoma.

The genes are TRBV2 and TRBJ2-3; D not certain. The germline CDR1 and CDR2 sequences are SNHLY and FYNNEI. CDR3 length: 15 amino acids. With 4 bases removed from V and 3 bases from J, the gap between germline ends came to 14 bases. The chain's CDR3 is CASSARSLKTDTQYF. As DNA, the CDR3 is TGTGCCAGCAGTGCTCGATCTCTTAAAACAGATACGCAGTATTTT.

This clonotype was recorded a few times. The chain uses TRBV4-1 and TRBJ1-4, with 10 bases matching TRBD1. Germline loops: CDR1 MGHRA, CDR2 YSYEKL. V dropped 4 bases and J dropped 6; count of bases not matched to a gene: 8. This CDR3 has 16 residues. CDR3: CASSRKTGTGDEKLFF. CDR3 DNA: TGCGCCAGCAGCCGAAAAACCGGGACAGGGGATGAAAAACTGTTTTTT.

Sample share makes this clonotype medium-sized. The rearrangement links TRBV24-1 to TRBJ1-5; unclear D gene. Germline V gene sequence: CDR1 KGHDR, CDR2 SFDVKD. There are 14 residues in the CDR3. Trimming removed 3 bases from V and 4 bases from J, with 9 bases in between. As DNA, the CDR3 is TGTGCCACCAGTGATGCCCCTGGAAATCAGCCCCAGCATTTT. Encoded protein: CATSDAPGNQPQHF.

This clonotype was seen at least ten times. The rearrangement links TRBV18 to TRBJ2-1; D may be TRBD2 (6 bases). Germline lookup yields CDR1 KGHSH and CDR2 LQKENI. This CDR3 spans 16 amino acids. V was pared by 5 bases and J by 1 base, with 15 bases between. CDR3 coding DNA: TGTGCCAGCTCAAGAGTTTTAGCGGCTTCCTACAATGAGCAGTTCTTC. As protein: CASSRVLAASYNEQFF.

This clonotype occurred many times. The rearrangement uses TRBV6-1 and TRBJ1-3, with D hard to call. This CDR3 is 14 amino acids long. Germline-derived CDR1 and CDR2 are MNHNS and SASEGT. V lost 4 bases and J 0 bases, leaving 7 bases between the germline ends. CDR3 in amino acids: CASSVVDSGNTIYF. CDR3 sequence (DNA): TGTGCCAGCAGTGTAGTAGACTCTGGAAACACCATATATTTT.

Here the CDR3 reads CASSLYTQAGGRGTEAFF. CDR3 coding DNA: TGTGCCAGCAGTTTATACACCCAGGCAGGGGGCCGGGGGACTGAAGCTTTCTTT. This chain uses TRBV12-3 or TRBV12-4 with TRBJ1-1; 8 bases align to TRBD1. V lost 2 bases to trimming and J lost 5 bases; unmatched junction nucleotides: 16. There are 18 residues in the CDR3.

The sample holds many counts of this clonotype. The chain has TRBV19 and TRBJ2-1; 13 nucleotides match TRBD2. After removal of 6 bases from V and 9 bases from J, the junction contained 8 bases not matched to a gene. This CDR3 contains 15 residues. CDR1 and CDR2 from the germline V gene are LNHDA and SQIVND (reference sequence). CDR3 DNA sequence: TGTGCCAGTAGCCCCGGACTAGCGGGAGAGGCTGAGCAGTTCTTC. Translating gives CASSPGLAGEAEQFF.

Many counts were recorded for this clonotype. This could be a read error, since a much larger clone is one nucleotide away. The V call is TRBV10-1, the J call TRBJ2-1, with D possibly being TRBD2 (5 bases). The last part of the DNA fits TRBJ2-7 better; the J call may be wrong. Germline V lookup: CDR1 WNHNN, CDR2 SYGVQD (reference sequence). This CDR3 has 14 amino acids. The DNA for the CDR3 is TGCGCCAGCAGTGAGAGCGGAACCTACAATGAGCAGTACTTC. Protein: CASSESGTYNEQYF.

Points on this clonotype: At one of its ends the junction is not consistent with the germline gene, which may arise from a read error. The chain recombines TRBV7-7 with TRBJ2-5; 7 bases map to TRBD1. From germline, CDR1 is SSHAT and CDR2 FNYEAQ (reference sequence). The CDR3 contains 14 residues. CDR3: CASSFGTAQETQYF. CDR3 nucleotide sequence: TGTGCTAGCAGCTTCGGGACAGCCCAAGAGACCCAGTACTTC. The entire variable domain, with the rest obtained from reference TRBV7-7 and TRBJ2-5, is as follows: GAGVSQSPRYKVTKRGQDVTLRCDPISSHATLYWYQQALGQGPEFLTYFNYEAQPDKSGLPSDRFSAERPEGSISTLTIQRTEQRDSAMYRCASSFGTAQETQYFGPGTRLLVL.

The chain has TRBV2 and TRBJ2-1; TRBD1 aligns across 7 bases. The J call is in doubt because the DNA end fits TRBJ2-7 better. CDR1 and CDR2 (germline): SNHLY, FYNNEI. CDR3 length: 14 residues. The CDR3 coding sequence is TGTGCCAGCAGCTTGGGACAGCAACCCTACGAGCAGTACTTC. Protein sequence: CASSLGQQPYEQYF.

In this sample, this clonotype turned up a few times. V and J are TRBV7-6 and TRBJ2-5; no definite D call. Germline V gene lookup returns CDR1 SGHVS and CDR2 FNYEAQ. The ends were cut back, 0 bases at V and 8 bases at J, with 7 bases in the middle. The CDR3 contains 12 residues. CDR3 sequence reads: CASSLAHVTQYF. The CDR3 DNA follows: TGTGCCAGCAGCTTAGCGCATGTCACCCAGTACTTC.